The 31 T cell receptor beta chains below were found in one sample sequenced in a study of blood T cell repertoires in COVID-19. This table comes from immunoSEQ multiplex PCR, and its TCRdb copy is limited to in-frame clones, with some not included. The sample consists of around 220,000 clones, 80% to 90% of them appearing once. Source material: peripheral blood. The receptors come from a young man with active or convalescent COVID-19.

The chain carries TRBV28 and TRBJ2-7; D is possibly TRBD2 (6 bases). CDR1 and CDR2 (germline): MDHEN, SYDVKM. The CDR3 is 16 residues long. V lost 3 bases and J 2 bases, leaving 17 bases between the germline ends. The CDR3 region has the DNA TGTGCCAGCAGTTTCGTCACTATTAGCGGTACCTACGAGCAGTACTTC. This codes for CASSFVTISGTYEQYF.

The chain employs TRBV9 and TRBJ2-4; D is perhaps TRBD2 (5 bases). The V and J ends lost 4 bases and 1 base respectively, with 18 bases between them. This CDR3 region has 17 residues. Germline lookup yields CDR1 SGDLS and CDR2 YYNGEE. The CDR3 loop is CASSLGVGGLAKNIQYF. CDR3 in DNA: TGTGCCAGCAGCCTCGGGGTCGGAGGATTGGCCAAAAACATTCAGTACTTC.

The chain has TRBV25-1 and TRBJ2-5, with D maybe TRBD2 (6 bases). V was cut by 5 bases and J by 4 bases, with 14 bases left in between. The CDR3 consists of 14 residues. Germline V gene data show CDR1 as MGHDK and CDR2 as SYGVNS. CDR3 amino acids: CASSLGGMRETQYF. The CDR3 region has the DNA TGTGCCAGCAGTCTCGGCGGGATGAGAGAGACCCAGTACTTC. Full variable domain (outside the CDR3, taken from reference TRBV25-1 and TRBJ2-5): EADIYQTPRYLVIGTGKKITLECSQTMGHDKMYWYQQDPGMELHLIHYSYGVNSTEKGDLSSESTVSRIRTEHFPLTLESARPSHTSQYLCASSLGGMRETQYFGPGTRLLVL.

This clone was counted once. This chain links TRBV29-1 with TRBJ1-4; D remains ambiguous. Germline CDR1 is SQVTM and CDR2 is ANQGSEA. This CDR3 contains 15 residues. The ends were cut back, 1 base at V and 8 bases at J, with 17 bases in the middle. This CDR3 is CSVEVRLGAGEKLFF. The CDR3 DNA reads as TGCAGCGTTGAAGTCCGATTAGGCGCCGGGGAAAAACTGTTTTTT.

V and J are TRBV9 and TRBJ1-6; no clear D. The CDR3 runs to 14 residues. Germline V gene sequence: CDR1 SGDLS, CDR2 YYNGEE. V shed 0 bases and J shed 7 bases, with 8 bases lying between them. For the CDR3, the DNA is TGTGCCAGCAGCGTAGATACGGGGAATTCACCCCTCCACTTT. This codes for CASSVDTGNSPLHF.

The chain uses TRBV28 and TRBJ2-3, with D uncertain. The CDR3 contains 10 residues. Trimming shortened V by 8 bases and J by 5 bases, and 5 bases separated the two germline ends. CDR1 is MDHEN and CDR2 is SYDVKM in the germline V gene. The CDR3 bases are TGTGCCAGCTCTATAGATACGCAGTATTTT. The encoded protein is CASSIDTQYF.

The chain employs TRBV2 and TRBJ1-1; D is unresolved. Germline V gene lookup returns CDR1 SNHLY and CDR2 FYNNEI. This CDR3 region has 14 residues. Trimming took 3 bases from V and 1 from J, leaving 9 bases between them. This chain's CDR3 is CASSDRAKNTEAFF. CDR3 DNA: TGTGCCAGCAGTGACAGAGCGAAGAACACTGAAGCTTTCTTT. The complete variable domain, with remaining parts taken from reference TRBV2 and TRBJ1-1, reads EPEVTQTPSHQVTQMGQEVILRCVPISNHLYFYWYRQILGQKVEFLVSFYNNEISEKSEIFDDQFSVERPDGSNFTLKIRSTKLEDSAMYFCASSDRAKNTEAFFGQGTRLTVV.

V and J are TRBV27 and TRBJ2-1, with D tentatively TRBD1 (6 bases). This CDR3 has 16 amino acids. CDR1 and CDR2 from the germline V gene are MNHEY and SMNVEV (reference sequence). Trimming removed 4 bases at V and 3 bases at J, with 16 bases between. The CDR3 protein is CASSSTGISYYNEQFF. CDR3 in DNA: TGTGCCAGCAGTTCCACAGGGATTTCCTACTACAATGAGCAGTTCTTC.

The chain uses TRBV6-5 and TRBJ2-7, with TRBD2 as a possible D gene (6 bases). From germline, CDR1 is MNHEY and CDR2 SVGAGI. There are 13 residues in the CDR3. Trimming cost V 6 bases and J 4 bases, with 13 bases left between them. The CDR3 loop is CASRGRSLYEQYF. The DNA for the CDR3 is TGTGCCAGCAGGGGGAGGTCCCTATACGAGCAGTACTTC.

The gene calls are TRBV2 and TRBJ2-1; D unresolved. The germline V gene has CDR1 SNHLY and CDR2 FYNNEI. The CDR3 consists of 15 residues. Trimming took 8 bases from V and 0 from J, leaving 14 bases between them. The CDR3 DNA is TGTGCCAGCTGTTCTACCCCAAGCTCCTACAATGAGCAGTTCTTC. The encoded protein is CASCSTPSSYNEQFF.

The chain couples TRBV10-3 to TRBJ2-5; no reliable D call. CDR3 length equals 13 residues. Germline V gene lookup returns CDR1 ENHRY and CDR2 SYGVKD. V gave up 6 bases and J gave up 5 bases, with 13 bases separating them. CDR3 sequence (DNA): TGTGCCATCAGCCCCCCCTCCGGGGAGACCCAGTACTTC. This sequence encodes CAISPPSGETQYF.

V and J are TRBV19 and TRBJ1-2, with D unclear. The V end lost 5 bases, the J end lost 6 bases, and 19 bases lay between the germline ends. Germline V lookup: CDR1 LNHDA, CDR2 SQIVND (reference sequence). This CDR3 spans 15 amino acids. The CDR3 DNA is TGTGCCAGTAGTGTGATAGAGGTCGCCTGGGATGGCTACACCTTC. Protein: CASSVIEVAWDGYTF.

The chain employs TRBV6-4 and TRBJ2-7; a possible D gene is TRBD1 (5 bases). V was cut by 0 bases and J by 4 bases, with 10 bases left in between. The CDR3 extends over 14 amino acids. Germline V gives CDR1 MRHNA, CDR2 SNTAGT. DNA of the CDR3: TGTGCCAGCAGTGACTCGGGGCAGTTATACGAGCAGTACTTC. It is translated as CASSDSGQLYEQYF.

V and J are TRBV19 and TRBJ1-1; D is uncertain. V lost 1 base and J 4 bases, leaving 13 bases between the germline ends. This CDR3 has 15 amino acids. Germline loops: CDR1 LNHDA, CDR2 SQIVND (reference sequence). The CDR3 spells CASSIAQTLATEAFF. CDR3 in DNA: TGTGCCAGTAGTATAGCCCAGACTTTGGCCACTGAAGCTTTCTTT.

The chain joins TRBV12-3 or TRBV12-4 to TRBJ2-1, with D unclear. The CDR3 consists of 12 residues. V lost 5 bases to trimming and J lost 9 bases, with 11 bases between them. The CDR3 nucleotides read TGTGCCAGCAGTGAGAACCCTACTGAGCAGTTCTTC. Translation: CASSENPTEQFF.

CDR3 coding DNA: TGTGCCAGTAGTGGTCGCGTTCTGACAGGGGGCCTTGAGACCCAGTACTTC. Amino acid sequence: CASSGRVLTGGLETQYF. The V and J genes are TRBV19 and TRBJ2-5, with 10 bases aligning to TRBD1. CDR3 length: 17 amino acids. With V trimmed by 5 bases and J by 5 bases, 14 bases remained unmatched. The germline gives CDR1 LNHDA, CDR2 SQIVND (reference sequence).

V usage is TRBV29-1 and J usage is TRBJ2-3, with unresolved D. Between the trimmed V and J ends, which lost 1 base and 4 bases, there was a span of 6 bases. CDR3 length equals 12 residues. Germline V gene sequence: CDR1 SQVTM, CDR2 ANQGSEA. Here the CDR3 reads CSVEGVSDTQYF. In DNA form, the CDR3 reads TGCAGCGTTGAAGGTGTATCAGATACGCAGTATTTT.

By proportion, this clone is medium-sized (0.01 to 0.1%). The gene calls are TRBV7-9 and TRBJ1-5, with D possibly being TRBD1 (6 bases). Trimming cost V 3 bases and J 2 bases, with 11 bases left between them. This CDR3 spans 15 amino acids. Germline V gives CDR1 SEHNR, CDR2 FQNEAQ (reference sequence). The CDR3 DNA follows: TGTGCCAGCAGCTTGGGGGGGGCGGGCAATCAGCCCCAGCATTTT. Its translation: CASSLGGAGNQPQHF.

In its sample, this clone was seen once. The CDR3 bases are TGTGCCAGCTCACGAACCCAGGGATCGCACGAGCAGTACTTC. Its protein product is CASSRTQGSHEQYF. The rearrangement links TRBV18 to TRBJ2-7; perhaps TRBD1 as D (5 bases). Trimming removed 4 bases from V and 5 bases from J, with 15 bases in between. In germline, CDR1 is KGHSH, CDR2 LQKENI. This CDR3 region has 14 residues.

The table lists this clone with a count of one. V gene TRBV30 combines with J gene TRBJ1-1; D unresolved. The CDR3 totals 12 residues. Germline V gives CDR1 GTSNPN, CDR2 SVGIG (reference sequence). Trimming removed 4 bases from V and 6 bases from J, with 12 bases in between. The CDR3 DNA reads TGTGCCTGGACCCAAAGCTCCGCTGAAGCTTTCTTT. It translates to CAWTQSSAEAFF.

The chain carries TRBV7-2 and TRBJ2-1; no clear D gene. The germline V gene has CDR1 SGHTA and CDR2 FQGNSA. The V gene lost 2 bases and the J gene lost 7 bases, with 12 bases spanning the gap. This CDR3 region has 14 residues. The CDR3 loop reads CASSLSGRVNEQFF. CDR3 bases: TGTGCCAGCAGCTTATCAGGCCGCGTAAATGAGCAGTTCTTC.

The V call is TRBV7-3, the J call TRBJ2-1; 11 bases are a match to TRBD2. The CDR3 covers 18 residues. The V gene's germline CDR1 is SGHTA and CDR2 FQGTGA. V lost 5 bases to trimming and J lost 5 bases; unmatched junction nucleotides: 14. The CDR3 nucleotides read TGTGCCAGCAGCCCAAGGGTGACTAGCGGGGTGTGGGACAATGAGCAGTTCTTC. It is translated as CASSPRVTSGVWDNEQFF.

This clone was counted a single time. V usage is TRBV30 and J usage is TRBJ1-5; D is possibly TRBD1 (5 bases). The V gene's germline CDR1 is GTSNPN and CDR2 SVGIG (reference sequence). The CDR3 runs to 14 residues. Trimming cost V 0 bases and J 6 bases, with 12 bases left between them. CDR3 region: CAWSVGGEGQPQHF. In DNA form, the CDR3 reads TGTGCCTGGAGTGTCGGGGGGGAAGGTCAGCCCCAGCATTTT.

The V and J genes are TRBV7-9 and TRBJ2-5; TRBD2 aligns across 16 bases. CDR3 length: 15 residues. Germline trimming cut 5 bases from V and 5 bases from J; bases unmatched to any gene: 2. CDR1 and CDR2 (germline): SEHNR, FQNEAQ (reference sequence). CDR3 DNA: TGTGCCAGCAGCGCGGGACTAGCGGGAGGGGAGACCCAGTACTTC. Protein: CASSAGLAGGETQYF.

The CDR3 DNA sequence: TGTGCCAGCAGTCCCCAAAACCGGGACAGGGTCAATCAGCCCCAGCATTTT. Its protein product is CASSPQNRDRVNQPQHF. This chain connects TRBV6-6 to TRBJ1-5, with 9 nucleotides matching TRBD1. This CDR3 spans 17 amino acids. J lost 3 bases, V lost 5 bases, and 11 bases had no gene match. Germline V gene lookup returns CDR1 MNHNY and CDR2 SVGAGI (reference sequence).

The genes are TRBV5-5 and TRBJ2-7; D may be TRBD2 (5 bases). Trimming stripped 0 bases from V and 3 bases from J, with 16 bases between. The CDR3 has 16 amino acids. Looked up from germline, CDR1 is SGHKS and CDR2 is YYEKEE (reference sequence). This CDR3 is CASSLGAIATSYEQYF. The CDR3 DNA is TGTGCCAGCAGCTTGGGAGCTATAGCGACGAGCTACGAGCAGTACTTC.

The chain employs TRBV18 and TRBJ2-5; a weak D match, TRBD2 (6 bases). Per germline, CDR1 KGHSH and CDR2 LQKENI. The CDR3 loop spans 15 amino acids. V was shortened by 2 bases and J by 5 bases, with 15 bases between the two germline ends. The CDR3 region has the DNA TGTGCCAGCTCACCAGGGACGGGACTGTGGGAGACCCAGTACTTC. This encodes CASSPGTGLWETQYF. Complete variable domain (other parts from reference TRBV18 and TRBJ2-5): NAGVMQNPRHLVRRRGQEARLRCSPMKGHSHVYWYRQLPEEGLKFMVYLQKENIIDESGMPKERFSAEFPKEGPSILRIQQVVRGDSAAYFCASSPGTGLWETQYFGPGTRLLVL.

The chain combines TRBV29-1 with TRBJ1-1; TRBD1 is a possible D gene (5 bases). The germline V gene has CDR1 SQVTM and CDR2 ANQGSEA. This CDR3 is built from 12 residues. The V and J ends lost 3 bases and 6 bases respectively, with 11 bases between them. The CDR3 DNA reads TGCAGCGTTGACGGGGGGAATGCTGAAGCTTTCTTT. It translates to CSVDGGNAEAFF.

The CDR3 is CASSWGQGTNYGYTF. Here the CDR3 DNA reads TGTGCCAGCAGCTGGGGACAGGGGACTAACTATGGCTACACCTTC. This rearrangement joins TRBV7-8 to TRBJ1-2; 10 bases agree with TRBD1. Losses at the gene ends were 4 bases for V and 0 bases for J; bases not matched to a gene: 2. Per the germline V gene, CDR1 is SGHVS and CDR2 is FQNEAQ. The length of the CDR3 is 15 residues. Supplemented by reference TRBV7-8 and TRBJ1-2, the full variable domain reads GAGVSQSPRYKVAKRGQDVALRCDPISGHVSLFWYQQALGQGPEFLTYFQNEAQLDKSGLPSDRFFAERPEGSVSTLKIQRTQQEDSAVYLCASSWGQGTNYGYTFGSGTRLTVV.

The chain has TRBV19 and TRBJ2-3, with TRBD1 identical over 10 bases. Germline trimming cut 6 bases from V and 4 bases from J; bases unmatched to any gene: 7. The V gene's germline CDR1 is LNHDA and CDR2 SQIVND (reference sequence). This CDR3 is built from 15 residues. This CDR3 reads CASRGQGLGADTQYF. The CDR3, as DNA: TGTGCCAGTAGGGGACAGGGGTTAGGCGCAGATACGCAGTATTTT.

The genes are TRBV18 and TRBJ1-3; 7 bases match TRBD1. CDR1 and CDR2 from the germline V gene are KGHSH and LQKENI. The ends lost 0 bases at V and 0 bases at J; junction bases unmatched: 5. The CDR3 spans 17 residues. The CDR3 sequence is CASSPPTGTDSGNTIYF. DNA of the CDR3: TGTGCCAGCTCACCACCAACCGGGACAGACTCTGGAAACACCATATATTTT. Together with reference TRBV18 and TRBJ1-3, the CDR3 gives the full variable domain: NAGVMQNPRHLVRRRGQEARLRCSPMKGHSHVYWYRQLPEEGLKFMVYLQKENIIDESGMPKERFSAEFPKEGPSILRIQQVVRGDSAAYFCASSPPTGTDSGNTIYFGEGSWLTVV.